A single sample is the source of the 31 T cell receptor beta chains below, sequenced in a study of blood T cell repertoires in COVID-19. Profiling relied on immunoSEQ multiplex PCR, and the TCRdb table lists in-frame clones only, not all of them. The repertoire holds some 330,000 clones, with 80% to 90% as singletons. Sequenced: PBMCs or T cells enriched from blood (not recorded which). These receptors were taken from a man aged 25 to 40 who had recovered from COVID-19.

The V call is TRBV4-1, the J call TRBJ1-1; the D gene is possibly TRBD1 (5 bases). There are 11 residues in the CDR3. CDR1 and CDR2 (germline): MGHRA, YSYEKL. The ends were cut back, 3 bases at V and 8 bases at J, with 7 bases in the middle. The CDR3, as DNA: TGCGCCAGCAGCCACCGGACAGAAGCTTTCTTT. Encoded protein: CASSHRTEAFF.

The CDR3 here is CASSGGLAGPYEQYF. In DNA, the CDR3 is TGCGCCAGCAGTGGGGGACTAGCGGGGCCCTACGAGCAGTACTTC. This chain connects TRBV10-2 to TRBJ2-7; 13 bases match TRBD2. The junction had 2 bases not matched to a gene; V was cut back by 4 bases and J by 2 bases. The CDR3 is 15 residues long. Germline CDR1 reads WSHSY; CDR2 reads SAAADI.

The chain employs TRBV28 and TRBJ1-1; D unclear. CDR3 length: 14 residues. CDR1 MDHEN and CDR2 SYDVKM come from the germline V gene. The ends were cut back, 5 bases at V and 3 bases at J, with 13 bases in the middle. CDR3 nucleotides: TGTGCCAGCAGTCTAAAGGCGGTGTACACTGAAGCTTTCTTT. Protein sequence: CASSLKAVYTEAFF.

This chain links TRBV18 with TRBJ1-1; maybe TRBD1 (6 bases). The V end lost 6 bases, the J end lost 1 base, and 21 bases lay between the germline ends. CDR3 length equals 17 residues. The germline gives CDR1 KGHSH, CDR2 LQKENI. In DNA form, the CDR3 reads TGTGCCAGCTCCCCCCGGTGGGGGGGCAACCCGAACACTGAAGCTTTCTTT. It specifies CASSPRWGGNPNTEAFF.

This chain joins TRBV15 and TRBJ1-4, with D perhaps TRBD1 (5 bases). Trimming left V 4 bases short and J 8 bases short, with 14 bases between. The CDR3 runs to 14 residues. CDR1 is LNHNV and CDR2 is YYDKDF in the germline V gene (reference sequence). DNA for the CDR3: TGTGCCACCAGCATGGGGGTGGCGGGAGAAAAACTGTTTTTT. This translates into CATSMGVAGEKLFF.

This sequence joins TRBV28 and TRBJ1-5; TRBD1 aligns across 9 bases. Germline-derived CDR1 and CDR2 are MDHEN and SYDVKM. The CDR3 length is 14 residues. J was trimmed by 2 bases and V by 6 bases; bases with no gene match: 2. DNA for the CDR3: TGTGCCAGCAGCCGGACAGGGGGCAATCAGCCCCAGCATTTT. Its translation is CASSRTGGNQPQHF.

The rearrangement links TRBV19 to TRBJ2-1, with 7 bases lining up with TRBD2. The CDR3 is 14 residues long. CDR1 and CDR2 from the germline V gene are LNHDA and SQIVND (reference sequence). Trimming removed 7 bases from V and 10 bases from J; junction bases left unmatched: 13. In DNA, the CDR3 is TGTGCCAGTATTCGAGCGGGGACTCAAAGCGAGCAGTTCTTC. Its translation is CASIRAGTQSEQFF. The complete variable domain, with remaining parts taken from reference TRBV19 and TRBJ2-1, reads DGGITQSPKYLFRKEGQNVTLSCEQNLNHDAMYWYRQDPGQGLRLIYYSQIVNDFQKGDIAEGYSVSREKKESFPLTVTSAQKNPTAFYLCASIRAGTQSEQFFGPGTRLTVL.

The chain links TRBV5-4 to TRBJ2-7; 16 nucleotides line up with TRBD2. Germline CDR1 SGHNT, CDR2 YYREEE (reference sequence). The CDR3 has 16 residues. The ends lost 5 bases at V and 4 bases at J; junction bases unmatched: 6. CDR3 in DNA: TGTGCCAGCAGTCCGGGACTAGCGGGGGGGCCTTACGAGCAGTACTTC. Translating gives CASSPGLAGGPYEQYF.

V gene TRBV7-2 combines with J gene TRBJ1-2; 8 nucleotides line up with TRBD1. Germline trimming cut 4 bases from V and 3 bases from J; bases unmatched to any gene: 7. Germline CDR1 reads SGHTA; CDR2 reads FQGNSA. This CDR3 comprises 15 residues. The DNA for the CDR3 is TGTGCCAGCAGCTCACGCAGGGGGCGATACTATGGCTACACCTTC. Encoded protein: CASSSRRGRYYGYTF.

This clone was seen only once. V gene TRBV6-5 combines with J gene TRBJ1-1, with TRBD1 matching 11 bases. Germline CDR1 and CDR2: MNHEY and SVGAGI. The CDR3 is 15 residues long. J gave up 0 bases and V 7 bases, and 4 bases lay outside the gene matches. The CDR3 DNA follows: TGTGCCAGCAAAACGGACAGGGGGCTGAACACTGAAGCTTTCTTT. It yields the protein CASKTDRGLNTEAFF.

The chain recombines TRBV18 with TRBJ1-5; D may be TRBD1 (6 bases). Looked up from germline, CDR1 is KGHSH and CDR2 is LQKENI. The CDR3 is 14 amino acids. Trimming shortened V by 3 bases and J by 7 bases, and 13 bases separated the two germline ends. The CDR3 reads CASSPRQDGQPQHF. The CDR3 DNA is TGTGCCAGCTCACCGCGACAGGACGGGCAGCCCCAGCATTTT.

The chain combines TRBV6-5 with TRBJ1-1, with 9 bases aligning to TRBD1. The junction had 3 bases not matched to a gene; V was cut back by 6 bases and J by 1 base. The CDR3 is 14 residues long. The germline V gene encodes CDR1 MNHEY and CDR2 SVGAGI. The DNA for the CDR3 is TGTGCCAGCAGAGGGACAGGGTGGAACACTGAAGCTTTCTTT. This gives the protein CASRGTGWNTEAFF.

This clone has a handful of counts. V usage is TRBV30 and J usage is TRBJ1-1; D is ambiguous. The CDR3 runs to 12 residues. V was shortened by 0 bases and J by 4 bases, with 6 bases between the two germline ends. From germline, CDR1 is GTSNPN and CDR2 SVGIG (reference sequence). In nucleotides, the CDR3 is TGTGCCTGGAGTGTACATTTCACTGAAGCTTTCTTT. Its translation: CAWSVHFTEAFF.

The chain uses TRBV27 and TRBJ2-5, with D possibly matching TRBD1 (6 bases). V shed 6 bases and J shed 1 base, with 12 bases lying between them. The CDR3 has 14 residues. Germline loops: CDR1 MNHEY, CDR2 SMNVEV (reference sequence). The CDR3 loop is CASRKQGIQETQYF. The CDR3 DNA follows: TGTGCCAGCAGGAAACAGGGAATCCAAGAGACCCAGTACTTC.

V gene TRBV19 combines with J gene TRBJ2-3; TRBD2 matches at 14 bases. Losses at the gene ends were 5 bases for V and 4 bases for J; bases not matched to a gene: 14. Germline V CDR1 and CDR2: LNHDA, SQIVND (reference sequence). This CDR3 contains 19 residues. The CDR3 DNA sequence: TGTGCCAGTAGTCTAAGACTAGCGGGAGGGTCGAGACATTCAGATACGCAGTATTTT. This codes for CASSLRLAGGSRHSDTQYF. Based on the CDR3 plus reference TRBV19 and TRBJ2-3, the full variable domain is DGGITQSPKYLFRKEGQNVTLSCEQNLNHDAMYWYRQDPGQGLRLIYYSQIVNDFQKGDIAEGYSVSREKKESFPLTVTSAQKNPTAFYLCASSLRLAGGSRHSDTQYFGPGTRLTVL.

In its sample, this clone was seen a few times. The rearrangement joins TRBV19 to TRBJ1-2; 7 bases line up with TRBD1. CDR1 and CDR2 (germline): LNHDA, SQIVND (reference sequence). V was clipped by 5 bases and J by 7 bases; unmatched bases: 10. There are 14 residues in the CDR3. The CDR3 coding sequence is TGTGCCAGTAGTTTACAGGGGACGAGAGCTGGCTACACCTTC. Protein product: CASSLQGTRAGYTF.

The CDR3, as DNA: TGCAGCGTTGAAAGGCGGGGGGAATTCACAGATACGCAGTATTTT. Protein: CSVERRGEFTDTQYF. The V gene is TRBV29-1, the J gene TRBJ2-3, with 8 bases aligning to TRBD2. The CDR3 runs to 15 residues. Germline trimming cut 2 bases from V and 2 bases from J; bases unmatched to any gene: 6. Looked up from germline, CDR1 is SQVTM and CDR2 is ANQGSEA.

The chain uses TRBV7-9 and TRBJ1-3, with 9 positions matching TRBD1. Germline CDR1 SEHNR, CDR2 FQNEAQ (reference sequence). CDR3 length: 16 residues. The ends lost 2 bases at V and 0 bases at J; junction bases unmatched: 2. CDR3 DNA: TGTGCCAGCAGCTTATTGGGACAGGGCTCTGGAAACACCATATATTTT. Translated: CASSLLGQGSGNTIYF. The full variable domain, its missing parts supplied by reference TRBV7-9 and TRBJ1-3, is DTGVSQNPRHKITKRGQNVTFRCDPISEHNRLYWYRQTLGQGPEFLTYFQNEAQLEKSRLLSDRFSAERPKGSFSTLEIQRTEQGDSAMYLCASSLLGQGSGNTIYFGEGSWLTVV.

The chain is built from TRBV30 and TRBJ1-4, with a possible D match to TRBD1 (6 bases). CDR3 length equals 15 residues. Germline CDR1 GTSNPN, CDR2 SVGIG (reference sequence). Trimming removed 5 bases at V and 10 bases at J, with 23 bases between. The CDR3 DNA reads as TGTGCCTGGGCGCTGACAGCTTCGAGGGGGGGAAAACTGTTTTTT. This translates into CAWALTASRGGKLFF.

CDR3 amino acids: CASSLGGGDQEWYF. CDR3 coding DNA: TGTGCCAGCAGCTTAGGGGGCGGGGACCAAGAGTGGTACTTC. This sequence joins TRBV7-9 and TRBJ2-5; tentatively, D is TRBD2 (6 bases). The CDR3 extends over 14 amino acids. V was clipped by 1 base and J by 13 bases, with 19 bases between them. Germline CDR1 and CDR2: SEHNR and FQNEAQ (reference sequence).

The chain uses TRBV6-1 and TRBJ1-1; TRBD1 agrees at 10 bases. Germline CDR1 MNHNS, CDR2 SASEGT. The trim removed 3 bases at V and 1 base at J, leaving 14 bases unmatched. This CDR3 is 19 amino acids long. CDR3 coding DNA: TGTGCCAGCAGTGATGCCTTTGGGGACAGGGGCAAACGGAACACTGAAGCTTTCTTT. Translation: CASSDAFGDRGKRNTEAFF.

This chain connects TRBV11-3 to TRBJ2-7; possible D gene TRBD1, 6 bases. Germline V gene lookup returns CDR1 SGHNT and CDR2 YENEEA. V dropped 5 bases and J dropped 4 bases, with 18 bases sitting between them. This CDR3 region has 15 residues. The CDR3 DNA follows: TGTGCCAGCAGCCTAACCCAGGGGTTTGAGTACGAGCAGTACTTC. Its translation: CASSLTQGFEYEQYF.

This clone was detected only a few times. The chain is built from TRBV20-1 and TRBJ2-5; D gene uncertain. V was shortened by 3 bases and J by 9 bases, with 5 bases between the two germline ends. This CDR3 has 9 amino acids. The V gene's germline CDR1 is DFQATT and CDR2 SNEGSKA (reference sequence). The CDR3 here is CSASGPQYF. In DNA, the CDR3 is TGCAGTGCTAGCGGTCCCCAGTACTTC.

The J gene is TRBJ2-7, the V gene TRBV15, with TRBD1 matching over 9 bases. Trimming removed 0 bases from V and 4 bases from J; junction bases left unmatched: 10. CDR1 is LNHNV, CDR2 YYDKDF, per germline (reference sequence). The CDR3 is 17 amino acids. The CDR3 DNA sequence: TGTGCCACCAGCAGAGAGGGAGCCCCCGGGACAGGGTACGAGCAGTACTTC. It codes for CATSREGAPGTGYEQYF.

The chain recombines TRBV5-6 with TRBJ2-1; the match to TRBD1 covers 7 bases. CDR3 size: 18 residues. V shed 4 bases, J shed 0 bases, and the junction held 13 bases outside the gene matches. CDR1 is SGHDT, CDR2 YYEEEE, per germline. As DNA, the CDR3 is TGTGCCAGCAGCGGATCGACAGGGCTGGGCAGCTCCTACAATGAGCAGTTCTTC. Residues: CASSGSTGLGSSYNEQFF. Full variable domain (missing parts from reference TRBV5-6 and TRBJ2-1): DAGVTQSPTHLIKTRGQQVTLRCSPKSGHDTVSWYQQALGQGPQFIFQYYEEEERQRGNFPDRFSGHQFPNYSSELNVNALLLGDSALYLCASSGSTGLGSSYNEQFFGPGTRLTVL.

The chain carries TRBV29-1 and TRBJ1-5; TRBD1 aligns across 8 bases. The trim removed 4 bases at V and 1 base at J, leaving 9 bases unmatched. The CDR3 sequence is 16 residues long. The germline gives CDR1 SQVTM, CDR2 ANQGSEA. As DNA, the CDR3 is TGCAGCGTTGTTGTACAGGGGGGACGAAGCAATCAGCCCCAGCATTTT. Translating gives CSVVVQGGRSNQPQHF.

The chain uses TRBV4-1 and TRBJ2-3; 8 nucleotides align to TRBD2. The CDR3 is 16 residues long. CDR1 is MGHRA, CDR2 YSYEKL, per germline. Unmatched junction bases numbered 8, after V lost 1 base and J lost 5 bases. The CDR3: CASSQAGGAGVDTQYF. The CDR3 DNA reads as TGCGCCAGCAGCCAAGCCGGGGGGGCCGGGGTAGATACGCAGTATTTT.

The chain has TRBV28 and TRBJ2-7; the match to TRBD1 covers 9 bases. The germline CDR1 and CDR2 sequences are MDHEN and SYDVKM. With 8 bases clipped from V and 2 bases from J, the junction kept 4 bases outside the gene matches. CDR3 size: 13 residues. The CDR3 protein is CASSGTGPYEQYF. The DNA of the CDR3 is TGTGCCAGCTCGGGGACAGGGCCCTACGAGCAGTACTTC. The full variable domain, completed using reference TRBV28 and TRBJ2-7, is DVKVTQSSRYLVKRTGEKVFLECVQDMDHENMFWYRQDPGLGLRLIYFSYDVKMKEKGDIPEGYSVSREKKERFSLILESASTNQTSMYLCASSGTGPYEQYFGPGTRLTVT.

In its sample, this clone was seen a few times. The gene calls are TRBV28 and TRBJ2-2; D remains ambiguous. Germline V lookup: CDR1 MDHEN, CDR2 SYDVKM. There are 17 residues in the CDR3. The germline V and J ends were trimmed by 5 bases and 6 bases, with 22 bases remaining between them. Written as DNA, the CDR3 is TGTGCCAGCAGTCCGCCCCCCCGGGTACGAACACCCGGGGAGCTGTTTTTT. This translates into CASSPPPRVRTPGELFF.

The chain uses TRBV6-5 and TRBJ1-6; TRBD1 matches 11 bases. The CDR3 extends over 14 amino acids. J was trimmed by 6 bases and V by 9 bases; bases with no gene match: 4. Germline V gene sequence: CDR1 MNHEY, CDR2 SVGAGI. The CDR3 protein is CASRTGGGNSPLHF. CDR3 bases: TGTGCCAGTAGGACAGGGGGCGGTAATTCACCCCTCCACTTT.

This chain joins TRBV18 and TRBJ2-2; D is unclear. Trimming pared 8 bases from V and 4 bases from J, leaving 11 bases between. CDR3 size: 13 residues. Germline loops: CDR1 KGHSH, CDR2 LQKENI. Here the CDR3 reads CASTRSSTGELFF. DNA for the CDR3: TGTGCCAGCACCCGGTCTAGCACCGGGGAGCTGTTTTTT.